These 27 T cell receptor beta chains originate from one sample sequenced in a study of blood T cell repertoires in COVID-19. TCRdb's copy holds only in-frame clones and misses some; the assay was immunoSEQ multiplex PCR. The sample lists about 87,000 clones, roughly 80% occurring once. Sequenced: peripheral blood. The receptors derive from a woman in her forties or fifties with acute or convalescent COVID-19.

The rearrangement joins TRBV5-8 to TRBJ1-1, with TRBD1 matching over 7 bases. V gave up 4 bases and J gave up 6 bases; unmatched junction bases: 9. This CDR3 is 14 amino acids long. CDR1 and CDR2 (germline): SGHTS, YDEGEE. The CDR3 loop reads CASSLDRLRAEAFF. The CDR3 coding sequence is TGTGCCAGCAGCCTGGACAGGCTGCGCGCTGAAGCTTTCTTT.

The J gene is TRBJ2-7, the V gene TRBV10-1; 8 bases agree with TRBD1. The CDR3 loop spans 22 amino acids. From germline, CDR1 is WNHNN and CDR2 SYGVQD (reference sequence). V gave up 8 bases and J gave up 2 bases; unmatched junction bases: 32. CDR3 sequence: CASGSWIGQGEFLRPSPYEQYF. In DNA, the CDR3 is TGCGCCAGCGGTTCCTGGATCGGACAGGGAGAATTTCTTCGGCCTAGCCCCTACGAGCAGTACTTC.

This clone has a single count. CDR3 amino acids: CASETGAGNTIYF. The CDR3 DNA follows: TGTGCCAGCGAGACAGGGGCTGGAAACACCATATATTTT. This chain connects TRBV2 to TRBJ1-3; 8 positions agree with TRBD1. With 8 bases clipped from V and 2 bases from J, the junction kept 2 bases outside the gene matches. Germline V gene data show CDR1 as SNHLY and CDR2 as FYNNEI. The CDR3 runs 13 residues. Full variable domain (rest looked up from reference TRBV2 and TRBJ1-3): EPEVTQTPSHQVTQMGQEVILRCVPISNHLYFYWYRQILGQKVEFLVSFYNNEISEKSEIFDDQFSVERPDGSNFTLKIRSTKLEDSAMYFCASETGAGNTIYFGEGSWLTVV.

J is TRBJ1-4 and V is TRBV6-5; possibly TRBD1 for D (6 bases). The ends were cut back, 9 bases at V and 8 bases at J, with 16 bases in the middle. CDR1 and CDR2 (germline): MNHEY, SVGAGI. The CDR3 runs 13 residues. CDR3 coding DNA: TGTGCCAGTTCACAGGGAAGAGAGGAAAAACTGTTTTTT. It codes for CASSQGREEKLFF.

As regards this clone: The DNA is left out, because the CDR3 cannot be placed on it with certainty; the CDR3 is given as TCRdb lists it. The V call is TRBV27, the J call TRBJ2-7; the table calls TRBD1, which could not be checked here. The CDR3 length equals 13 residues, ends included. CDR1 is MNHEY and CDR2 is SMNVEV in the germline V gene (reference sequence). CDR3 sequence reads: CASSSSDRSLWYF.

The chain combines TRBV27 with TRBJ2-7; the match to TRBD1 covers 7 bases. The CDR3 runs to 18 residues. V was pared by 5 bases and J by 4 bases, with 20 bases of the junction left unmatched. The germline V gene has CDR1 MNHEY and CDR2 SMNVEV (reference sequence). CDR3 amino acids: CASSPQNARGRGKYEQYF. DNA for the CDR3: TGTGCCAGCAGTCCCCAAAATGCCCGGGGCAGGGGGAAGTACGAGCAGTACTTC.

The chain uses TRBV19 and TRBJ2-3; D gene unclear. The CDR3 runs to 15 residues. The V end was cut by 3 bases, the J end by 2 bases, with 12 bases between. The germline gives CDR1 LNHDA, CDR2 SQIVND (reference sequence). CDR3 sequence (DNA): TGTGCCAGTAGTATGGCCAGGCGAAACACAGATACGCAGTATTTT. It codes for CASSMARRNTDTQYF.

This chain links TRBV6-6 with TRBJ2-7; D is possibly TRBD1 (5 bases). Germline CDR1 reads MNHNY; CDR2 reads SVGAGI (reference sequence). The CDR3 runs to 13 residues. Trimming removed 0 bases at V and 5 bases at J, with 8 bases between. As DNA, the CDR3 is TGTGCCAGCAGTTACTCGGCAGGGAACGAGCAGTACTTC. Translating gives CASSYSAGNEQYF.

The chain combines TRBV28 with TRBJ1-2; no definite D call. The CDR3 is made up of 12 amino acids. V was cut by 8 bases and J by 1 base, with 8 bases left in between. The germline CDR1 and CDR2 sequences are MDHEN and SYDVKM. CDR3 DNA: TGTGCCAGCGGAGGAAATAACTATGGCTACACCTTC. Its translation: CASGGNNYGYTF.

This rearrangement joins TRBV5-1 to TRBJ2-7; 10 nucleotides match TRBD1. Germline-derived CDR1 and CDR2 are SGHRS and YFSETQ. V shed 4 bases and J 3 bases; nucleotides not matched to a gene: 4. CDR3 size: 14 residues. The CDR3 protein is CASSQWTGGYEQYF. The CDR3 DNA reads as TGCGCCAGCAGCCAGTGGACAGGGGGCTACGAGCAGTACTTC.

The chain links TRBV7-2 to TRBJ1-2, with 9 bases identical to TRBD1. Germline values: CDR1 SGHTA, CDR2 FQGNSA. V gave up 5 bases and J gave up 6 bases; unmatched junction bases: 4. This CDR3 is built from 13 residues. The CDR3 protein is CASSLGTGNGYTF. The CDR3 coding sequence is TGTGCCAGCAGCCTCGGGACAGGGAATGGCTACACCTTC.

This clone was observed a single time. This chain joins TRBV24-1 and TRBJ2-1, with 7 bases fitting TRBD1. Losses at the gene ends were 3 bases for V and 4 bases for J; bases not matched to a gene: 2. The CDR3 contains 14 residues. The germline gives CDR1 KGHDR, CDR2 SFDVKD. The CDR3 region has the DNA TGTGCCACCAGTGATCGGGGACAGTACAATGAGCAGTTCTTC. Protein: CATSDRGQYNEQFF.

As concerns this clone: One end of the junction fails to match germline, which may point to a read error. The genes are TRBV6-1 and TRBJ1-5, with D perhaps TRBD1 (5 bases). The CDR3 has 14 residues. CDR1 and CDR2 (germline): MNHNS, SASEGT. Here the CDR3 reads CASSEGNRHQPQHF. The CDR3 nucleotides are TGTGCCAGCAGCGAAGGAAACAGGCATCAGCCCCAGCATTTT.

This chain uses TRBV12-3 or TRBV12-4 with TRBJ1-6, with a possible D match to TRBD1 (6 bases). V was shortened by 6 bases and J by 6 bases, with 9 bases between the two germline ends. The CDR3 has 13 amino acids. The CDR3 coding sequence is TGTGCCAGCAGGGACAGCTTTAATTCACCCCTCCACTTT. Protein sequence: CASRDSFNSPLHF.

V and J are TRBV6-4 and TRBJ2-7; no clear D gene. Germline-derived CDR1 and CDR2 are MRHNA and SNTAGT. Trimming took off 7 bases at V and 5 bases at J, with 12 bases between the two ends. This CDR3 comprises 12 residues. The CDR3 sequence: CASTLYQDEQYF. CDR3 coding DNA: TGTGCCAGCACCCTCTACCAGGACGAGCAGTACTTC.

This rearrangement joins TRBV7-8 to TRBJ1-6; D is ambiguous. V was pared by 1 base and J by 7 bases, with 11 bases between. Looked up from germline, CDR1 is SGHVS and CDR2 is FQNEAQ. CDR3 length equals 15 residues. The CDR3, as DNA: TGTGCCAGCAGCTTAGGGGGTTCGGGAAATTCACCCCTCCACTTT. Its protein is CASSLGGSGNSPLHF.

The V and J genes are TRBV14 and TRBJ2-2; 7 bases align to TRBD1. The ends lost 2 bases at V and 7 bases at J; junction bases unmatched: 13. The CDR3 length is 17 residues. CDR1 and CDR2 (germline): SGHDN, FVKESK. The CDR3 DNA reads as TGTGCCAGCAGCCAACGAAACAGGGGCTTTGGCGGCGGGGAGCTGTTTTTT. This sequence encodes CASSQRNRGFGGGELFF. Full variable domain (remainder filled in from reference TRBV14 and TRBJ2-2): EAGVTQFPSHSVIEKGQTVTLRCDPISGHDNLYWYRRVMGKEIKFLLHFVKESKQDESGMPNNRFLAERTGGTYSTLKVQPAELEDSGVYFCASSQRNRGFGGGELFFGEGSRLTVL.

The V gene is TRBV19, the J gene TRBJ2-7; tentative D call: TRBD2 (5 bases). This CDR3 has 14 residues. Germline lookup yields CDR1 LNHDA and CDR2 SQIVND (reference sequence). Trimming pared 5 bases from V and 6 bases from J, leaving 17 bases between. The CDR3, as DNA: TGTGCCAGTAGTGTCTCCGGGATTCCGAGCGAGCAGTACTTC. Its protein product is CASSVSGIPSEQYF.

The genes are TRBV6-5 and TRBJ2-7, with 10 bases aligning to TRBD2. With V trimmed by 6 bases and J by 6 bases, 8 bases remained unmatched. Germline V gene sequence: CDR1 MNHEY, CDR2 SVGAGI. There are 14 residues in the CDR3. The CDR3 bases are TGTGCCAGCAGCCCCGGTGTAGCGGGGGGCGAGCAGTACTTC. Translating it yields CASSPGVAGGEQYF.

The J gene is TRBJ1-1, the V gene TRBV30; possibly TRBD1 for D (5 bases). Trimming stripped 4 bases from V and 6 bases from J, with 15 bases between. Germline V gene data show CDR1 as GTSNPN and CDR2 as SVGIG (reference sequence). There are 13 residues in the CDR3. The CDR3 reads CAWKNVRVAEAFF. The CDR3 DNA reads TGTGCCTGGAAGAATGTCAGGGTGGCTGAAGCTTTCTTT.

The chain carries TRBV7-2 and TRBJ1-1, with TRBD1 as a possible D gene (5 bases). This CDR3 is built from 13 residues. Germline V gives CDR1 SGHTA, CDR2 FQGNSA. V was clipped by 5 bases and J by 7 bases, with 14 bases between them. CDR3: CASSPPSGLEAFF. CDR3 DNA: TGTGCCAGCAGCCCCCCCTCGGGACTTGAAGCTTTCTTT.

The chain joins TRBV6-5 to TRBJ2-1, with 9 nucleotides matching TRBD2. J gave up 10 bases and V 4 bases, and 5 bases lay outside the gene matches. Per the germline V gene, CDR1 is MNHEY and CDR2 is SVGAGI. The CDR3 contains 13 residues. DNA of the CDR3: TGTGCCAGCAGTTTGGGCGGGAGGGGCGAGCAGTTCTTC. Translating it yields CASSLGGRGEQFF.

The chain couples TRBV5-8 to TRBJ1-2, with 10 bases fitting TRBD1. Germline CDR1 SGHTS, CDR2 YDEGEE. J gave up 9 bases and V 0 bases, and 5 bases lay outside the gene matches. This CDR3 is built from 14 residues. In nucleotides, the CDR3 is TGTGCCAGCAGCTTGGATCGACAGGGGGCCAGCTACACCTTC. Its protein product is CASSLDRQGASYTF.

CDR3 nucleotide sequence: TGTGCCAGCCAGCCGGGGGGGCTCACCGGGGAGCTGTTTTTT. Amino acids: CASQPGGLTGELFF. The chain has TRBV3-1 (or the pseudogene TRBV3-2) and TRBJ2-2; 8 bases line up with TRBD2. This CDR3 is 14 amino acids long. V gave up 8 bases and J gave up 4 bases; unmatched junction bases: 6. CDR1 is LGHDT and CDR2 is YNNKEL in the germline V gene (reference sequence).

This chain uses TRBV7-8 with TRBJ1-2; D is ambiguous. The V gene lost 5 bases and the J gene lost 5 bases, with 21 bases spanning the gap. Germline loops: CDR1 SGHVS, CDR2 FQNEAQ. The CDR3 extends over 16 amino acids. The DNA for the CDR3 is TGTGCCAGCAGCATCAACAAGGCCGGTGTCGGGTATGGCTACACCTTC. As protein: CASSINKAGVGYGYTF.

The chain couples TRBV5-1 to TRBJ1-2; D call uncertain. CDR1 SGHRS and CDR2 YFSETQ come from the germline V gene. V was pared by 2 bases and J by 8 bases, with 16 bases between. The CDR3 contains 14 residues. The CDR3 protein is CASSFGPSSGGYTF. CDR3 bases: TGCGCCAGCAGCTTCGGTCCATCCTCAGGCGGCTACACCTTC.

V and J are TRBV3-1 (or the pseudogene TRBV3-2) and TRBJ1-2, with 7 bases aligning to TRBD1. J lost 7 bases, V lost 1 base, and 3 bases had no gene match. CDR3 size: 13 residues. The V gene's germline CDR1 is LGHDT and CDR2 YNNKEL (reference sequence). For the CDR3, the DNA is TGTGCCAGCAGCCAAGGCAGGGGGTTTGGCTACACCTTC. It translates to CASSQGRGFGYTF.